What follows are 25 T cell receptor beta chains derived from one specimen sequenced in a study of cytomegalovirus exposure and HLA in healthy donors. The PCR contained 60 Vbeta and 13 Jbeta primers. Only in-frame clones appear in the TCRdb table, and some are missing; sequencing was by immunoSEQ multiplex PCR. The table has about 180,000 clones, about three quarters seen once. Source material: PBMCs. These receptors were obtained from a woman aged 60-75 years in good health and CMV-seropositive.

The rearrangement links TRBV30 to TRBJ2-5; D not certain. The J call may not be correct, given that the DNA end is closer to TRBJ2-7. The CDR3 extends over 12 amino acids. CDR1 is GTSNPN, CDR2 SVGIG, per germline (reference sequence). This CDR3 reads CAWSVPNYEQYF. The DNA of the CDR3 is TGTGCCTGGAGTGTACCTAACTACGAGCAGTACTTC.

The gene calls are TRBV19 and TRBJ2-7; tentatively, D is TRBD1 (8 bases). Trimming pared 5 bases from V and 3 bases from J, leaving 23 bases between. CDR3 size: 17 residues. The germline V gene has CDR1 LNHDA and CDR2 SQIVND (reference sequence). Written as DNA, the CDR3 is TGTGCCAGTAGTCCCCCACAGGGGGGGCGCAGATTCTACGAGCAGTACTTC. Encoded protein: CASSPPQGGRRFYEQYF.

This chain links TRBV7-8 with TRBJ1-4; D gene ambiguous. CDR1 and CDR2 (germline): SGHVS, FQNEAQ. Trimming shortened V by 1 base and J by 4 bases, and 7 bases separated the two germline ends. The CDR3 contains 14 residues. The CDR3, as DNA: TGTGCCAGCAGCTTAGGAGGGAATAATGAAAAACTGTTTTTT. This codes for CASSLGGNNEKLFF. Using reference TRBV7-8 and TRBJ1-4 for the parts outside the CDR3, the full variable domain is GAGVSQSPRYKVAKRGQDVALRCDPISGHVSLFWYQQALGQGPEFLTYFQNEAQLDKSGLPSDRFFAERPEGSVSTLKIQRTQQEDSAVYLCASSLGGNNEKLFFGSGTQLSVL.

This clone appeared a few times. The CDR3 loop reads CASLPLRGTGELFF. CDR3 in DNA: TGTGCCAGCCTCCCTTTAAGGGGCACCGGGGAGCTGTTTTTT. The chain recombines TRBV2 with TRBJ2-2; a weak D match, TRBD1 (5 bases). CDR1 is SNHLY, CDR2 FYNNEI, per germline. The CDR3 sequence is 14 residues long. The V gene lost 8 bases and the J gene lost 4 bases, with 14 bases spanning the gap.

The V gene is TRBV7-7, the J gene TRBJ2-7; a possible D gene is TRBD1 (5 bases). This CDR3 region has 15 residues. Germline CDR1 reads SSHAT; CDR2 reads FNYEAQ (reference sequence). The ends were cut back, 1 base at V and 2 bases at J, with 12 bases in the middle. CDR3 loop: CASSLELQAPYEQYF. The CDR3 nucleotides are TGTGCCAGCAGCTTAGAGCTACAGGCACCCTACGAGCAGTACTTC.

The chain employs TRBV6-6 and TRBJ1-4; TRBD1 matches 10 bases. CDR1 is MNHNY and CDR2 is SVGAGI in the germline V gene (reference sequence). The CDR3 is 15 residues long. The junction had 5 bases not matched to a gene; V was cut back by 5 bases and J by 5 bases. The CDR3: CASSTPTGGNEKLFF. The CDR3 bases are TGTGCCAGCAGTACACCGACAGGGGGCAATGAAAAACTGTTTTTT.

The V and J genes are TRBV7-2 and TRBJ2-5; D possibly corresponds to TRBD2 (6 bases). Germline-derived CDR1 and CDR2 are SGHTA and FQGNSA. CDR3 length: 13 amino acids. Trimming removed 4 bases at V and 4 bases at J, with 10 bases between. The CDR3: CASSSGVSETQYF. The CDR3 nucleotides are TGTGCCAGCAGCTCGGGGGTTTCAGAGACCCAGTACTTC.

This chain links TRBV28 with TRBJ2-1; 7 bases fit TRBD1. With 2 bases clipped from V and 7 bases from J, the junction kept 8 bases outside the gene matches. Germline V gene lookup returns CDR1 MDHEN and CDR2 SYDVKM. This CDR3 spans 15 amino acids. CDR3 coding DNA: TGTGCCAGCAGTTTAGCCATTAACAGGGGTAATGAGCAGTTCTTC. It is translated as CASSLAINRGNEQFF.

This sequence joins TRBV28 and TRBJ2-1; the D gene is possibly TRBD1 (5 bases). This CDR3 has 15 residues. V gave up 4 bases and J gave up 2 bases, with 12 bases separating them. The germline gives CDR1 MDHEN, CDR2 SYDVKM. The CDR3, as DNA: TGTGCCAGCAGTTGGGGTGCAGGGACCTACAATGAGCAGTTCTTC. Amino acids: CASSWGAGTYNEQFF.

The chain joins TRBV4-2 to TRBJ2-5; 8 bases map to TRBD2. This CDR3 contains 16 residues. Germline V gene sequence: CDR1 LGHNA, CDR2 YNFKEQ. The J segment lost 11 bases and the V segment lost 0 bases, leaving 14 bases of the junction unmatched. This CDR3 is CASSQESLLAAEEQYF. In nucleotides, the CDR3 is TGTGCCAGCAGCCAAGAGTCGCTACTAGCGGCGGAGGAGCAGTACTTC.

The sample holds a few counts of this clone. This chain uses TRBV10-3 with TRBJ2-5, with TRBD1 as a possible D gene (6 bases). Germline CDR1 and CDR2: ENHRY and SYGVKD. V lost 10 bases and J lost 5, with 23 bases in between. This CDR3 has 15 amino acids. The CDR3 DNA reads as TGTGCCAGCTCTAGGGGGATTCAGCTGTCGGAGACCCAGTACTTC. It specifies CASSRGIQLSETQYF.

CDR3 nucleotides: TGTGCCAGCAGTTTAAGGGGAATAGAGACCCAGTACTTC. It specifies CASSLRGIETQYF. The genes are TRBV27 and TRBJ2-5, with D perhaps matching TRBD1 (5 bases). The CDR3 runs to 13 residues. Germline V gene data show CDR1 as MNHEY and CDR2 as SMNVEV (reference sequence). The ends were cut back, 2 bases at V and 4 bases at J, with 8 bases in the middle.

V usage is TRBV5-1 and J usage is TRBJ2-2; 14 nucleotides agree with TRBD2. The germline V gene encodes CDR1 SGHRS and CDR2 YFSETQ. There are 19 residues in the CDR3. V lost 4 bases to trimming and J lost 2 bases; unmatched junction nucleotides: 10. The CDR3 loop reads CASSTTPTSGGANTGELFF. The DNA of the CDR3 is TGCGCCAGCAGCACCACTCCGACTAGCGGGGGGGCCAACACCGGGGAGCTGTTTTTT.

The chain employs TRBV5-8 and TRBJ1-5; 7 bases agree with TRBD1. V was clipped by 3 bases and J by 3 bases; unmatched bases: 6. Germline loops: CDR1 SGHTS, CDR2 YDEGEE. This CDR3 has 15 amino acids. The CDR3 DNA is TGTGCCAGCAGCTCAGGACAGGCGAACAATCAGCCCCAGCATTTT. Encoded protein: CASSSGQANNQPQHF.

The rearrangement uses TRBV6-5 and TRBJ1-1; 10 bases fit TRBD1. This CDR3 comprises 15 residues. CDR1 is MNHEY and CDR2 is SVGAGI in the germline V gene. Losses at the gene ends were 0 bases for V and 4 bases for J; bases not matched to a gene: 2. The CDR3, as DNA: TGTGCCAGCAGTTACTCCGGGACAGGGGCCACTGAAGCTTTCTTT. The encoded protein is CASSYSGTGATEAFF.

This clone was recorded only once. CDR3 DNA sequence: TGCGCCAGCAGCCAAGTCCGGTCCGAAAAACTGTTTTTT. It codes for CASSQVRSEKLFF. This chain connects TRBV4-1 to TRBJ1-4; D remains unclear. The length of the CDR3 is 13 residues. Trimming took off 1 base at V and 8 bases at J, with 8 bases between the two ends. CDR1 is MGHRA, CDR2 YSYEKL, per germline.

The chain carries TRBV5-4 and TRBJ2-7, with 7 bases aligning to TRBD1. V lost 4 bases and J lost 4; bases outside the gene matches: 11. Germline CDR1 reads SGHNT; CDR2 reads YYREEE (reference sequence). The CDR3 runs to 15 residues. The CDR3 loop is CASSGGDSDRYEQYF. CDR3 nucleotides: TGTGCCAGCAGCGGTGGGGACAGTGACAGATACGAGCAGTACTTC. Filled out from reference TRBV5-4 and TRBJ2-7, the complete variable domain reads ETGVTQSPTHLIKTRGQQVTLRCSSQSGHNTVSWYQQALGQGPQFIFQYYREEENGRGNFPPRFSGLQFPNYSSELNVNALELDDSALYLCASSGGDSDRYEQYFGPGTRLTVT.

V usage is TRBV6-5 and J usage is TRBJ1-6; 8 nucleotides agree with TRBD1. The germline gives CDR1 MNHEY, CDR2 SVGAGI. The CDR3 is 14 residues long. V dropped 6 bases and J dropped 7; count of bases not matched to a gene: 5. This CDR3 reads CASRKDRENSPLHF. Written as DNA, the CDR3 is TGTGCCAGCAGAAAGGACAGGGAAAATTCACCCCTCCACTTT.

This clone was counted a single time. Compared with germline, one end of the junction differs, possibly owing to a read error. The gene calls are TRBV7-9 and TRBJ1-3; 7 nucleotides agree with TRBD1. Germline CDR1 and CDR2: SEHNR and FQNEAQ (reference sequence). The CDR3 totals 17 residues. The chain's CDR3 is CSSRPTSRDSSGNTIYF. The CDR3, as DNA: TGTTCCAGCAGACCTACCTCCAGGGACAGCTCTGGAAACACCATATATTTT.

This chain uses TRBV5-4 with TRBJ2-1, with D hard to call. The germline V and J ends were trimmed by 1 base and 5 bases, with 7 bases remaining between them. The germline gives CDR1 SGHNT, CDR2 YYREEE (reference sequence). The CDR3 extends over 13 amino acids. CDR3 protein: CASSLWRNNEQFF. CDR3 nucleotides: TGTGCCAGCAGCTTGTGGAGAAACAATGAGCAGTTCTTC.

V gene TRBV5-1 combines with J gene TRBJ1-2; 8 bases are a match to TRBD1. The CDR3 extends over 15 amino acids. Germline V gives CDR1 SGHRS, CDR2 YFSETQ. V lost 0 bases, J lost 7 bases, and 8 bases stayed unmatched. The CDR3 spells CASSLEDGQGLGYTF. In DNA form, the CDR3 reads TGCGCCAGCAGCTTGGAGGACGGACAGGGCCTTGGCTACACCTTC.

The chain has TRBV7-8 and TRBJ2-4; unclear D gene. The CDR3 loop spans 17 amino acids. The germline V gene encodes CDR1 SGHVS and CDR2 FQNEAQ. V was cut by 2 bases and J by 0 bases, with 14 bases left in between. The DNA of the CDR3 is TGTGCCAGCAGCTTATGGGCCCAAGGTTTAGCCAAAAACATTCAGTACTTC. Translation: CASSLWAQGLAKNIQYF. The whole variable domain, filled in from reference TRBV7-8 and TRBJ2-4, reads GAGVSQSPRYKVAKRGQDVALRCDPISGHVSLFWYQQALGQGPEFLTYFQNEAQLDKSGLPSDRFFAERPEGSVSTLKIQRTQQEDSAVYLCASSLWAQGLAKNIQYFGAGTRLSVL.

The rearrangement links TRBV28 to TRBJ2-5; 7 nucleotides line up with TRBD2. The length of the CDR3 is 15 residues. Unmatched junction bases numbered 11, after V lost 5 bases and J lost 5 bases. Germline V gene lookup returns CDR1 MDHEN and CDR2 SYDVKM. The CDR3, as DNA: TGTGCCAGCAGTCGCTCGGGCGGGAGTTGGGAGACCCAGTACTTC. It encodes CASSRSGGSWETQYF.

There are a few counts of this clone. V and J are TRBV5-1 and TRBJ2-7, with D perhaps TRBD2 (5 bases). There are 15 residues in the CDR3. V was pared by 5 bases and J by 1 base, with 16 bases between. CDR1 and CDR2 from the germline V gene are SGHRS and YFSETQ. CDR3 residues: CASSFVGRGSYEQYF. In nucleotides, the CDR3 is TGCGCCAGCAGTTTTGTGGGCCGGGGATCCTACGAGCAGTACTTC.

The chain has TRBV4-3 and TRBJ1-4; a possible D gene is TRBD1 (5 bases). This CDR3 has 15 amino acids. Germline CDR1 and CDR2: LGHNA and YSLEER. With 0 bases removed from V and 7 bases from J, the gap between germline ends came to 12 bases. CDR3 residues: CASSQDGGGFEKLFF. CDR3 nucleotides: TGCGCCAGCAGCCAAGATGGGGGGGGTTTTGAAAAACTGTTTTTT.